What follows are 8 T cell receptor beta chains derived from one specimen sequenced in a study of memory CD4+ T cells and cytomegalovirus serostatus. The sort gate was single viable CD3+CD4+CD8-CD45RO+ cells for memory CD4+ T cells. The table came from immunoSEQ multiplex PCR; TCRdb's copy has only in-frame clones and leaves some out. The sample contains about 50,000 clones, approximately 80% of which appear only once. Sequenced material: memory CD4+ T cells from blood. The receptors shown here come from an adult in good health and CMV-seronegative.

The CDR3 region is CASSFSSGEDEQYF. The CDR3, as DNA: TGCGCCAGCAGCTTCTCTAGCGGGGAGGACGAGCAGTACTTC. The V and J genes are TRBV5-1 and TRBJ2-7, with 9 bases lining up with TRBD2. Germline V gene lookup returns CDR1 SGHRS and CDR2 YFSETQ. The ends lost 2 bases at V and 5 bases at J; junction bases unmatched: 5. The CDR3 contains 14 residues.

For the CDR3, the DNA is TGTGCCAGCAGTTCGGAGTGGACAGGAGGGAGTGATGGCTACACCTTC. Translating gives CASSSEWTGGSDGYTF. The chain recombines TRBV27 with TRBJ1-2, with 7 bases that match TRBD1. The ends lost 4 bases at V and 6 bases at J; junction bases unmatched: 14. CDR1 and CDR2 from the germline V gene are MNHEY and SMNVEV (reference sequence). This CDR3 region has 16 residues.

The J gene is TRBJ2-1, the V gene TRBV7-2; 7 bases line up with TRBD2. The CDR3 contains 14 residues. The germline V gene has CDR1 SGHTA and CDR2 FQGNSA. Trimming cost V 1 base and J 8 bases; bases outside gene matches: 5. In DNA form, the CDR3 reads TGTGCCAGCAGCTTAGGTGCAGGGAGGGATGAGCAGTTCTTC. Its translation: CASSLGAGRDEQFF.

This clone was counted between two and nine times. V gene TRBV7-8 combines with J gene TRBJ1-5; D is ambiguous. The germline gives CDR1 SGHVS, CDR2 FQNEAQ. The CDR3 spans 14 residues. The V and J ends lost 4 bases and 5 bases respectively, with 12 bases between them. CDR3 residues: CASSSEMWDQPQHF. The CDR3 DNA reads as TGTGCCAGCAGCTCAGAGATGTGGGATCAGCCCCAGCATTTT. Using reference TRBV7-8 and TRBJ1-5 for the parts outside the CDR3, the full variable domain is GAGVSQSPRYKVAKRGQDVALRCDPISGHVSLFWYQQALGQGPEFLTYFQNEAQLDKSGLPSDRFFAERPEGSVSTLKIQRTQQEDSAVYLCASSSEMWDQPQHFGDGTRLSIL.

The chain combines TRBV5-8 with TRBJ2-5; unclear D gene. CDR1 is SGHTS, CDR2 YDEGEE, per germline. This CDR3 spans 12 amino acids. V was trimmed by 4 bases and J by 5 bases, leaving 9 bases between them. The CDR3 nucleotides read TGTGCCAGCAGCCCCCGGGTGGAGACCCAGTACTTC. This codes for CASSPRVETQYF.

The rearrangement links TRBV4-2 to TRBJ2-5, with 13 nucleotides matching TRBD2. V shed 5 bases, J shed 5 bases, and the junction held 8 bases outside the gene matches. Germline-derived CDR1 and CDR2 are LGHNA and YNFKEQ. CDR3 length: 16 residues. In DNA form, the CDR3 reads TGTGCCAGCAGCAAGACTAGCGGGGGGTCGGGGGAGACCCAGTACTTC. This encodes CASSKTSGGSGETQYF.

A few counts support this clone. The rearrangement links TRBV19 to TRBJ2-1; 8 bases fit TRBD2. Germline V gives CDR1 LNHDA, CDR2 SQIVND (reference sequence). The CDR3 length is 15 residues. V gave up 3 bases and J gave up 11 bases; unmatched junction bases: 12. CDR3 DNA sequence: TGTGCCAGTAGTATGCTGAGCGGGGGTCAACGGAAGCAGTTCTTC. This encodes CASSMLSGGQRKQFF.

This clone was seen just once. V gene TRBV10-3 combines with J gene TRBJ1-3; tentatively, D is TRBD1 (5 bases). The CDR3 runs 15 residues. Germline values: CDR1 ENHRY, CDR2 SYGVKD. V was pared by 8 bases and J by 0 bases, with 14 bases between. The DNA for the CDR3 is TGTGCCATCGGGGGGGGAAAGGACTCTGGAAACACCATATATTTT. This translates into CAIGGGKDSGNTIYF.